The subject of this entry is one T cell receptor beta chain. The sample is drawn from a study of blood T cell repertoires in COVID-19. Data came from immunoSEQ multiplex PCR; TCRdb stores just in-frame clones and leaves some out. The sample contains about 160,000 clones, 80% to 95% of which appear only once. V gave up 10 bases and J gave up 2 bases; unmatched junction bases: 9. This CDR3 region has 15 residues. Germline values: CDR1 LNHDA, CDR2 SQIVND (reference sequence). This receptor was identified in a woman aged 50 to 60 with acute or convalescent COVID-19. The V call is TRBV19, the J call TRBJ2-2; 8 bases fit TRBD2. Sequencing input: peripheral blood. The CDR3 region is CATKDSGVNTGELFF. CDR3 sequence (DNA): TGTGCCACCAAAGATAGCGGGGTTAACACCGGGGAGCTGTTTTTT.